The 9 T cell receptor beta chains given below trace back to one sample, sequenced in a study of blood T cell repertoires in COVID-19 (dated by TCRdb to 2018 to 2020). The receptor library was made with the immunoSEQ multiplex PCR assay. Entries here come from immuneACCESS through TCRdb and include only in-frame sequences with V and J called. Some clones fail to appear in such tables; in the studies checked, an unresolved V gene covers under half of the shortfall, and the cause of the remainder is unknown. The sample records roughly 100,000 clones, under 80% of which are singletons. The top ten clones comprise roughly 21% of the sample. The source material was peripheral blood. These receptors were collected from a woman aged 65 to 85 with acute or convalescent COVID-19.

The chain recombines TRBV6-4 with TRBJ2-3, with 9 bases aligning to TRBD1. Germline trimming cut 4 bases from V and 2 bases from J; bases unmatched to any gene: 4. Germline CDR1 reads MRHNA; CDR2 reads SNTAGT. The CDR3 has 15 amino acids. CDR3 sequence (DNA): TGTGCCAGCAGTGCCGGGACAGGGAACACAGATACGCAGTATTTT. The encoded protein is CASSAGTGNTDTQYF.

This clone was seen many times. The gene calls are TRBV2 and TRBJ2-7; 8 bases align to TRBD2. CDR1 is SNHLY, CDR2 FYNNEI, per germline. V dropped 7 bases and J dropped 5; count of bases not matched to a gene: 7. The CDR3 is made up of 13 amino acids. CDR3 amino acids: CASTSGGLDEQYF. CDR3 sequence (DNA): TGTGCCAGCACCTCGGGAGGGCTCGACGAGCAGTACTTC.

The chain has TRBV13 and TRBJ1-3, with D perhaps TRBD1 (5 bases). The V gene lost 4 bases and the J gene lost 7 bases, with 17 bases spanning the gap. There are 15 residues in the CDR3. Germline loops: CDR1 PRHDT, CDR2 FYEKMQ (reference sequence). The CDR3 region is CASSWGLQGVNTIYF. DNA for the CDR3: TGTGCCAGCAGCTGGGGTCTACAAGGGGTGAACACCATATATTTT.

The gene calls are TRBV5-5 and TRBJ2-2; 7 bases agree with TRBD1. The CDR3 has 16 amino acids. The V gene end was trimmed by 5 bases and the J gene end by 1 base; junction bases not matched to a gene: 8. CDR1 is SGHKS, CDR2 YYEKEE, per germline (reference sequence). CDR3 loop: CASSTGAGVNTGELFF. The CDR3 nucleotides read TGTGCCAGCAGTACAGGGGCAGGGGTGAACACCGGGGAGCTGTTTTTT.

The CDR3 protein is CASSAGFGYGYTF. As DNA, the CDR3 is TGTGCCAGCAGCGCAGGGTTTGGCTATGGCTACACCTTC. The chain combines TRBV9 with TRBJ1-2; weak D call: TRBD1 (5 bases). Germline CDR1 is SGDLS and CDR2 is YYNGEE. The CDR3 is 13 residues long. V gave up 3 bases and J gave up 4 bases, with 10 bases separating them. Full variable domain (outside the CDR3, taken from reference TRBV9 and TRBJ1-2): DSGVTQTPKHLITATGQRVTLRCSPRSGDLSVYWYQQSLDQGLQFLIQYYNGEERAKGNILERFSAQQFPDLHSELNLSSLELGDSALYFCASSAGFGYGYTFGSGTRLTVV.

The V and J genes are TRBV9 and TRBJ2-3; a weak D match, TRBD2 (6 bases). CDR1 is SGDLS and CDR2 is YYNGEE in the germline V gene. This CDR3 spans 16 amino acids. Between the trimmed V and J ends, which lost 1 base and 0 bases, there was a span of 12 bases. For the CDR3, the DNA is TGTGCCAGCAGCGTACGCGGGGATGCTAGCACAGATACGCAGTATTTT. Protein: CASSVRGDASTDTQYF. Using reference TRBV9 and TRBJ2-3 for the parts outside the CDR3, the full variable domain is DSGVTQTPKHLITATGQRVTLRCSPRSGDLSVYWYQQSLDQGLQFLIQYYNGEERAKGNILERFSAQQFPDLHSELNLSSLELGDSALYFCASSVRGDASTDTQYFGPGTRLTVL.

The CDR3 sequence is CSASTGGTDTQYF. The CDR3 DNA reads TGCAGTGCTAGTACGGGGGGCACAGATACGCAGTATTTT. V and J are TRBV20-1 and TRBJ2-3, with D perhaps matching TRBD2 (6 bases). From germline, CDR1 is DFQATT and CDR2 SNEGSKA (reference sequence). Trimming pared 3 bases from V and 1 base from J, leaving 8 bases between. This CDR3 has 13 amino acids.

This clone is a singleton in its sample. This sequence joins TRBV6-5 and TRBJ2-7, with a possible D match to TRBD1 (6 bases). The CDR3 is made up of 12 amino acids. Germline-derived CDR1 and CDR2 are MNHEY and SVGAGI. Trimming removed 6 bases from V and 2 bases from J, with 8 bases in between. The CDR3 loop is CASSQGPYEQYF. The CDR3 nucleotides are TGTGCCAGCAGCCAGGGGCCCTACGAGCAGTACTTC.

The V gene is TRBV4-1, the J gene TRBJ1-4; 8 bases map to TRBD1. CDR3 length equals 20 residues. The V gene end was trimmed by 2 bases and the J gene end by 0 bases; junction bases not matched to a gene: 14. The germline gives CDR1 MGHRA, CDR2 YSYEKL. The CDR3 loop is CASSQRGQGQTGATNEKLFF. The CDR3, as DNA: TGCGCCAGCAGCCAACGTGGACAGGGTCAAACGGGTGCAACTAATGAAAAACTGTTTTTT.